This TCR beta chain is drawn from a study of siplizumab effects on memory and regulatory T cells. Roughly 100,000 TCR templates per sample were assayed. The assay was immunoSEQ multiplex PCR, and TCRdb's table has in-frame clones only and misses some. The table shows 60,000 to 65,000 clones, with 79% occurring only once. Sequencing used memory CD4+ T cells sorted from blood. This sequence originates from a human donor in good health.

The CDR3 spells CASSWGVNTEAFF. In DNA, the CDR3 is TGTGCCAGCAGTTGGGGGGTGAACACTGAAGCTTTCTTT. The chain couples TRBV25-1 to TRBJ1-1; tentative D call: TRBD1 (5 bases). In germline, CDR1 is MGHDK, CDR2 SYGVNS. The ends were cut back, 5 bases at V and 0 bases at J, with 7 bases in the middle. This CDR3 has 13 residues. The full variable domain, with the rest looked up from reference TRBV25-1 and TRBJ1-1, is EADIYQTPRYLVIGTGKKITLECSQTMGHDKMYWYQQDPGMELHLIHYSYGVNSTEKGDLSSESTVSRIRTEHFPLTLESARPSHTSQYLCASSWGVNTEAFFGQGTRLTVV.